The sequence of this T cell receptor beta chain was determined in a study of blood T cell repertoires in COVID-19. At the level of the study: Acute and convalescent COVID-19 specimens originated in the United States, Italy and Spain. Sources were T cells, B-cell-depleted T cells, or PBMCs; the material itself was cDNA or gDNA.

In the source study's methods: Researchers report that nucleated cell counts were estimated from reference gene primer amplification. Assay used: immunoSEQ multiplex PCR; TCRdb lists only in-frame clones, some missing. V and J calls and clone size follow that table, whereas D and trimming were derived from the DNA. The table lists a few hundred thousand clones, 84% of them singletons, with approximately 1.3% in the top ten. Trimming cost V 1 base and J 1 base; bases outside gene matches: 1. The germline gives CDR1 LNHDA, CDR2 SQIVND (reference sequence). This CDR3 region has 16 residues. The chain recombines TRBV19 with TRBJ2-3; 11 bases match TRBD2. Sequenced input: peripheral blood. The sequence was collected from a woman aged 40 to 55 who had recovered from COVID-19. CDR3 amino acids: CASSIVLAGGTDTQYF. CDR3 sequence (DNA): TGTGCCAGTAGTATAGTACTAGCGGGGGGCACAGATACGCAGTATTTT.